Included here is one T cell receptor (beta chain) sequence, with context. During its preparation, the TCRbeta library received unique molecular identifiers. TCRdb ran MiXCR on the PCR reads and lists one entry per CDR3 protein. The repertoire holds about 690,000 distinct CDR3 sequences, around 17% seen once, with approximately 1% in the top ten. This specimen belongs to a study of T-cell reconstitution after alpha-beta-depleted transplantation in children. CDR1 and CDR2 from the germline V gene are DFQATT and SNEGSKA (reference sequence). Trimming stripped 5 bases from V and 4 bases from J, with 19 bases between. This CDR3 comprises 15 residues.

The input for sequencing was PBMCs from the stem cell graft donor, taken from the stem cell graft. The receptor was derived from a human donor who donated a stem cell graft to a child with acute myeloid leukemia. The rearrangement uses TRBV20-1 and TRBJ2-3; a weak D match, TRBD2 (6 bases). For the CDR3, the DNA is TGCAGTGCTCCCACTAGCCAAGCGTCGGCAGATACGCAGTATTTT. As protein: CSAPTSQASADTQYF.